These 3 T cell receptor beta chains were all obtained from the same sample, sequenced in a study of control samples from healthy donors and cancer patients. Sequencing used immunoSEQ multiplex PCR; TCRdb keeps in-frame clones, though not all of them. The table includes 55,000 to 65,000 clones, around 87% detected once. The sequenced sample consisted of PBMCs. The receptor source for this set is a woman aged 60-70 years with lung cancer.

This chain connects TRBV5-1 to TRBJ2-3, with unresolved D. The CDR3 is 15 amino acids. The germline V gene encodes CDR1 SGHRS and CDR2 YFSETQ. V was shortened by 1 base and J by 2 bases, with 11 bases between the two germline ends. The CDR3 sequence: CASSLSFRPTDTQYF. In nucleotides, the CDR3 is TGCGCCAGCAGCTTGTCATTCCGGCCCACAGATACGCAGTATTTT.

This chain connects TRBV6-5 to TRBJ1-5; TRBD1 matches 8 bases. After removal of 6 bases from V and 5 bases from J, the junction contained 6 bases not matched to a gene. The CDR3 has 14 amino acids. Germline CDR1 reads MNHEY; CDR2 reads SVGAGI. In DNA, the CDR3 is TGTGCCAGCAGGGTAGGGACAGGAGATCAGCCCCAGCATTTT. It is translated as CASRVGTGDQPQHF.

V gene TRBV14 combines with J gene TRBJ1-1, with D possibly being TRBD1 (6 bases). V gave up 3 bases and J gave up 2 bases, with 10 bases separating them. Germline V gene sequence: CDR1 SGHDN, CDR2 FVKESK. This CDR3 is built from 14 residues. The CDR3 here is CASSQGGGNTEAFF. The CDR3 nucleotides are TGTGCCAGCAGCCAGGGAGGGGGTAACACTGAAGCTTTCTTT.